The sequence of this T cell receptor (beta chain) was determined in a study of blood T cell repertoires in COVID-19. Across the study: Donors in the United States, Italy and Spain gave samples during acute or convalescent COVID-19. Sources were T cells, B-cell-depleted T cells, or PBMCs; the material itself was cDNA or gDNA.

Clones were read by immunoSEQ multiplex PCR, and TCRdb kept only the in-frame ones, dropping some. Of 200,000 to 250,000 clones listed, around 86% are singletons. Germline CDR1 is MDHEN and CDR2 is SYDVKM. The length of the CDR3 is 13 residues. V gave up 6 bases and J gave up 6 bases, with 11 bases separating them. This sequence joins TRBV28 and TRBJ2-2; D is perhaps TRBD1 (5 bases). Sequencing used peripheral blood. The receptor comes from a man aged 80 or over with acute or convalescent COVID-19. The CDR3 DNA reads TGTGCCAGCAGGGACCTAGGGGCCGGGGAGCTGTTTTTT. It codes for CASRDLGAGELFF.